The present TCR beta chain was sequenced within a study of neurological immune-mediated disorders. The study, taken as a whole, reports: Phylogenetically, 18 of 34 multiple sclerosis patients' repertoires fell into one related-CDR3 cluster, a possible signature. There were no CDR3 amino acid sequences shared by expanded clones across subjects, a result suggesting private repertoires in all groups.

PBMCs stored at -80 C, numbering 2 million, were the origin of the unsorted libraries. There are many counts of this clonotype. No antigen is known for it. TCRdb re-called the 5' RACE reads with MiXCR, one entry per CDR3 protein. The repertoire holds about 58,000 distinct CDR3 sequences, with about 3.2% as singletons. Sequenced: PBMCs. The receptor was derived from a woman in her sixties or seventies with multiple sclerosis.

For the CDR3, the DNA is TGCGCCAGCAGCTTGGTCGCGGGGTCAACCTCCGATACGCAGTATTTT. It encodes CASSLVAGSTSDTQYF. The gene calls are TRBV5-1 and TRBJ2-3; tentative D call: TRBD2 (6 bases). The CDR3 is 16 amino acids. The V gene lost 0 bases and the J gene lost 6 bases, with 17 bases spanning the gap. Germline CDR1 and CDR2: SGHRS and YFSETQ.